This TCR beta chain was sequenced for a study of cytomegalovirus exposure and HLA in healthy donors. A word on this clone: Its antigen remains unidentified.

V lost 6 bases to trimming and J lost 3 bases, with 3 bases between them. There are 12 residues in the CDR3. Germline CDR1 SGHTA, CDR2 FQGTGA. The PCR ran on 60 Vbeta and 13 Jbeta primers. Sequenced by immunoSEQ multiplex PCR; TCRdb stores in-frame clones only, minus some. The sample carries 130,000 to 150,000 clones, 70% to 80% recorded once. General study results and limits: The authors listed around 150 TCR beta chains as cytomegalovirus-associated. Presence/absence comparisons presumed near-even sequencing depth among donors. A later analysis found TCR association rates differed by HLA locus, highest for DRB1 and lowest for HLA-C. There were a few CMV-associated chains whose specificity for CMV antigens was confirmed in vitro.

The specimen sequenced was PBMCs. The sequence came from a woman in her forties or fifties in good health and CMV-seropositive. The chain combines TRBV7-3 with TRBJ1-6; D call uncertain. This chain's CDR3 is CASSLYNSPLHF. The CDR3 region has the DNA TGTGCCAGCAGTCTCTATAATTCACCCCTCCACTTT. Full variable domain (outside the CDR3, taken from reference TRBV7-3 and TRBJ1-6): GAGVSQTPSNKVTEKGKYVELRCDPISGHTALYWYRQSLGQGPEFLIYFQGTGAADDSGLPNDRFFAVRPEGSVSTLKIQRTERGDSAVYLCASSLYNSPLHFGNGTRLTVT.